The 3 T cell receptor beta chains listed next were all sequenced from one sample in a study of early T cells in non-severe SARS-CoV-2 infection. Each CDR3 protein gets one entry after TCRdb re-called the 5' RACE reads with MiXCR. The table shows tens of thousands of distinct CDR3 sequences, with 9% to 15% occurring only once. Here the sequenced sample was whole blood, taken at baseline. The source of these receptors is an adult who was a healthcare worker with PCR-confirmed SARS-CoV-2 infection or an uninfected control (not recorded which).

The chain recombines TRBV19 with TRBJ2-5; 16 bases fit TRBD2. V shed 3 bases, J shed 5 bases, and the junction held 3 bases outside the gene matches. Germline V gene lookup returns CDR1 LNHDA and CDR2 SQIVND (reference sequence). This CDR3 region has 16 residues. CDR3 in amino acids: CASSMGLAGGYETQYF. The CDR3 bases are TGTGCCAGTAGTATGGGACTAGCGGGAGGGTACGAGACCCAGTACTTC.

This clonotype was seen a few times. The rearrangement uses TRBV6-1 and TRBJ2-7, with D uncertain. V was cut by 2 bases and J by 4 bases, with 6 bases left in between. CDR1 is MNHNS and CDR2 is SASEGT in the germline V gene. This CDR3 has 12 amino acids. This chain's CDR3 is CASSEMGYEQYF. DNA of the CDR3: TGTGCCAGCAGTGAAATGGGATACGAGCAGTACTTC.

The CDR3 nucleotides are TGTGCCAGCAGCCAACCAGGCTACCGCTACGAGCAGTACTTC. It translates to CASSQPGYRYEQYF. This sequence joins TRBV14 and TRBJ2-7, with no clear D. The V gene lost 2 bases and the J gene lost 3 bases, with 11 bases spanning the gap. Germline V gene lookup returns CDR1 SGHDN and CDR2 FVKESK. The CDR3 has 14 amino acids.